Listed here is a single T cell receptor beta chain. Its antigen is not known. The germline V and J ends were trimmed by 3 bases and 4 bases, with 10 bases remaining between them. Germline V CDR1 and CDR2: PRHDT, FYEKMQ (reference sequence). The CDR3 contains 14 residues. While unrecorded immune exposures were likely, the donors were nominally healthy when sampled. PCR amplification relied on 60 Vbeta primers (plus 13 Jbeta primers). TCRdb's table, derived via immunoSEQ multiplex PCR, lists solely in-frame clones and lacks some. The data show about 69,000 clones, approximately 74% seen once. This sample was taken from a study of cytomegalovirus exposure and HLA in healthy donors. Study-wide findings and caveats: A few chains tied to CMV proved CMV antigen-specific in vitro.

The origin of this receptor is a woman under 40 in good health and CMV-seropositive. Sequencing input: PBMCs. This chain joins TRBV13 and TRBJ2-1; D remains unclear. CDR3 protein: CASSLEHFYNEQFF. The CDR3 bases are TGTGCCAGCAGCTTGGAGCATTTTTACAATGAGCAGTTCTTC. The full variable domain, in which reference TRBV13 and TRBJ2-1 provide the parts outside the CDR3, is AAGVIQSPRHLIKEKRETATLKCYPIPRHDTVYWYQQGPGQDPQFLISFYEKMQSDKGSIPDRFSAQQFSDYHSELNMSSLELGDSALYFCASSLEHFYNEQFFGPGTRLTVL.